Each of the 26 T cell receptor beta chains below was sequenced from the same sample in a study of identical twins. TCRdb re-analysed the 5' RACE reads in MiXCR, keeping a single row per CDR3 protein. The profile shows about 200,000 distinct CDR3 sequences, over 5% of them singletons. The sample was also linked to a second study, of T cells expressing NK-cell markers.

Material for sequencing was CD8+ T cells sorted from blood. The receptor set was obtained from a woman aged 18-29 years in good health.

The CDR3 DNA reads TGTGCCAGTAGTATGAGCGGAGCGCTGGGAGATACGCAGTATTTT. Protein product: CASSMSGALGDTQYF. The J gene is TRBJ2-3, the V gene TRBV19; perhaps TRBD2 as D (5 bases). Germline lookup yields CDR1 LNHDA and CDR2 SQIVND (reference sequence). Trimming left V 3 bases short and J 5 bases short, with 15 bases between. The length of the CDR3 is 15 residues.

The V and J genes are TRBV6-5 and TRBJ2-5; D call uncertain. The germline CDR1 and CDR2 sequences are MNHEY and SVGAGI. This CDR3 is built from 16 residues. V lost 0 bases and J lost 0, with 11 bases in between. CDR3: CASSYSERSYQETQYF. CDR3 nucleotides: TGTGCCAGCAGTTACTCGGAACGTTCGTACCAAGAGACCCAGTACTTC.

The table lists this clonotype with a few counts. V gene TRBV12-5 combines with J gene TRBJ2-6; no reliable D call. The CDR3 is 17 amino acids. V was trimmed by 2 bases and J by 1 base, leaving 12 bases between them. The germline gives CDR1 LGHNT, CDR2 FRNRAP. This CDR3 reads CASGLSRAQSGANVLTF. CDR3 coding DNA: TGTGCTAGTGGTTTGTCCCGGGCCCAATCTGGGGCCAACGTCCTGACTTTC.

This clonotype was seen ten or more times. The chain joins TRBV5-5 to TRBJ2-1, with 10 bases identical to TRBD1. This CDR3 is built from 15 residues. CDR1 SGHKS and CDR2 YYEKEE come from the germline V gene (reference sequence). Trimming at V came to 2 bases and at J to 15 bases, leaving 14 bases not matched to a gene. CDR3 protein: CASSLLVSGTGVMFF. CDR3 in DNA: TGTGCCAGCAGCTTACTGGTTTCGGGGACAGGGGTGATGTTCTTC.

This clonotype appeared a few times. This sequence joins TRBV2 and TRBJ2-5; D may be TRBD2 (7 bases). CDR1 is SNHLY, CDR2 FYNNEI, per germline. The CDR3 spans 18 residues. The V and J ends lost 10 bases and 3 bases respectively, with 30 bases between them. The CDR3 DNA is TGTGCCATCAGCTACGGAGGGGGGGCGAGTCCCGCAGAAGAGACCCAGTACTTC. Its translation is CAISYGGGASPAEETQYF.

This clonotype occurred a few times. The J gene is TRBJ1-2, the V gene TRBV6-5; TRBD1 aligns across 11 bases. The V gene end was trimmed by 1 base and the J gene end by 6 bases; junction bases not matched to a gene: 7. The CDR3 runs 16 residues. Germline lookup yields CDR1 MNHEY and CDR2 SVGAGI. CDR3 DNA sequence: TGTGCCAGCAGTTACTTTCGGACAGGGGGCGCGGATGGCTACACCTTC. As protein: CASSYFRTGGADGYTF.

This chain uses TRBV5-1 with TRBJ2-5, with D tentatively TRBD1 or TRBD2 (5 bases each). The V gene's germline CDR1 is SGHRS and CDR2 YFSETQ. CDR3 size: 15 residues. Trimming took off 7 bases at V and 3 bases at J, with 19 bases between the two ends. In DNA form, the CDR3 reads TGCGCCAGCTTCCCCTCATTGGGGGAAAAAGAGACCCAGTACTTC. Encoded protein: CASFPSLGEKETQYF.

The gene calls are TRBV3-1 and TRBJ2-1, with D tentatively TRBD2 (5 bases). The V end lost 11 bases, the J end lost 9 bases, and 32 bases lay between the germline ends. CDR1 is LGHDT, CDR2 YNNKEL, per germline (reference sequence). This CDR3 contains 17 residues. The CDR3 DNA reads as TGTGCCTCCTGCAAGGAGGTACCTTGGAGGCCTGGTAGTGAGCAGTTCTTC. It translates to CASCKEVPWRPGSEQFF.

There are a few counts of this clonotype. This CDR3 reads CASIGGSYTEAFF. The CDR3 coding sequence is TGTGCCAGTATCGGTGGAAGTTACACTGAAGCTTTCTTT. The chain combines TRBV19 with TRBJ1-1, with no clear D. This CDR3 has 13 residues. Deletions cut 7 bases from V and 3 bases from J, with 12 bases between. Germline CDR1 reads LNHDA; CDR2 reads SQIVND (reference sequence). Full variable domain (rest looked up from reference TRBV19 and TRBJ1-1): DGGITQSPKYLFRKEGQNVTLSCEQNLNHDAMYWYRQDPGQGLRLIYYSQIVNDFQKGDIAEGYSVSREKKESFPLTVTSAQKNPTAFYLCASIGGSYTEAFFGQGTRLTVV.

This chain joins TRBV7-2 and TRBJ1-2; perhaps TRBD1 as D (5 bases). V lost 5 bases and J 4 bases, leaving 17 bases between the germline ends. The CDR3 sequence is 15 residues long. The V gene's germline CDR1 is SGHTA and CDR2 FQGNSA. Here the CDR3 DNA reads TGTGCCAGCAGCGCCCATCCTCGGGGCGGCTATGGCTACACCTTC. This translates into CASSAHPRGGYGYTF. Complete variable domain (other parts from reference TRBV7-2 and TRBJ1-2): GAGVSQSPSNKVTEKGKDVELRCDPISGHTALYWYRQSLGQGLEFLIYFQGNSAPDKSGLPSDRFSAERTGGSVSTLTIQRTQQEDSAVYLCASSAHPRGGYGYTFGSGTRLTVV.

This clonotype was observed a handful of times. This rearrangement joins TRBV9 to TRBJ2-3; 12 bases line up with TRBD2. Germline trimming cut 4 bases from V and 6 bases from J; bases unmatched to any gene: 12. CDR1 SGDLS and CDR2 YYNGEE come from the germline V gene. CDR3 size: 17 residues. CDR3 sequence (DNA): TGTGCCAGCAGCTTGAGGACTAGCGGGGCCGAGAGGGATACGCAGTATTTT. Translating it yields CASSLRTSGAERDTQYF.

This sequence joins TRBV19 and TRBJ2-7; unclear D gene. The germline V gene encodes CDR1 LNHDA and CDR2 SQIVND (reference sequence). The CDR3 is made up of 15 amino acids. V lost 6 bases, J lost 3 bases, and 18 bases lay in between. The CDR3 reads CASSGAEQSFYEQYF. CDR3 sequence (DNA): TGTGCCAGTAGCGGCGCGGAACAAAGTTTCTACGAGCAGTACTTC.

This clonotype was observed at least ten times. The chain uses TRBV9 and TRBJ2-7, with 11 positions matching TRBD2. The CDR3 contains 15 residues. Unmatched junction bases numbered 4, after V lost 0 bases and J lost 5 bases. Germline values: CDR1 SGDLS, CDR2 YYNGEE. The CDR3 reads CASSVAGTSGNEQYF. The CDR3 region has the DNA TGTGCCAGCAGCGTAGCTGGGACTAGCGGTAACGAGCAGTACTTC.

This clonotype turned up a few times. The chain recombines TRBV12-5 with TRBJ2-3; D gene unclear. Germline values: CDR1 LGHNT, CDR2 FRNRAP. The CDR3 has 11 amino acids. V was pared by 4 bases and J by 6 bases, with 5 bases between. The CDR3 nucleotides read TGTGCTAGTGGTTACCGGGATACGCAGTATTTT. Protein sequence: CASGYRDTQYF. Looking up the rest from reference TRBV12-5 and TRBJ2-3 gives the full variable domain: DARVTQTPRHKVTEMGQEVTMRCQPILGHNTVFWYRQTMMQGLELLAYFRNRAPLDDSGMPKDRFSAEMPDATLATLKIQPSEPRDSAVYFCASGYRDTQYFGPGTRLTVL.

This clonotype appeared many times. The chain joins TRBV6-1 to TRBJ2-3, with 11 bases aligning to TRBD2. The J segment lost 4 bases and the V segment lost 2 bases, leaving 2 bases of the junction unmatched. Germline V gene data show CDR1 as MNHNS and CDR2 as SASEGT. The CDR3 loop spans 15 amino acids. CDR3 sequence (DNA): TGTGCCAGCAGTGAATTTAGCGGGGGGGCAGATACGCAGTATTTT. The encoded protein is CASSEFSGGADTQYF.

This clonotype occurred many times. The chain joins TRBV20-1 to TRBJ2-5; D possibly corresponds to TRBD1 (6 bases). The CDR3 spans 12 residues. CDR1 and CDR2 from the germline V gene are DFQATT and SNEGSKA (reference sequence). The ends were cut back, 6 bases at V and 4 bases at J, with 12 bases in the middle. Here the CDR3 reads CSARGGGETQYF. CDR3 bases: TGCAGTGCCCGAGGGGGTGGAGAGACCCAGTACTTC.

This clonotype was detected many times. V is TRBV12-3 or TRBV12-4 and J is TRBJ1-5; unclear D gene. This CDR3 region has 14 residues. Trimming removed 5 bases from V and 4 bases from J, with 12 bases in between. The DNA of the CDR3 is TGTGCCAGCAGTGGCGTTGCCACTAATCAGCCCCAGCATTTT. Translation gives CASSGVATNQPQHF.

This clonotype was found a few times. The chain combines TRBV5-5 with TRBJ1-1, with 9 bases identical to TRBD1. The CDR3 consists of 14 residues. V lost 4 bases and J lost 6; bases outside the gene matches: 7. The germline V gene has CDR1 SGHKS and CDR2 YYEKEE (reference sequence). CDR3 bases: TGTGCCAGCAGCGTGGGACAGGGTATCCCTGAAGCTTTCTTT. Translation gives CASSVGQGIPEAFF.

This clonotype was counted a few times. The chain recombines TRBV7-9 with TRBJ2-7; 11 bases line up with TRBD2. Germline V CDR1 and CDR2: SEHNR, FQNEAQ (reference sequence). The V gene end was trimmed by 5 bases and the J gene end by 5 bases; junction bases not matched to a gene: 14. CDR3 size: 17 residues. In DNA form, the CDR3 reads TGTGCCAGCAGCATATCTCCCGGGACTAGCGGATCACACGAGCAGTACTTC. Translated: CASSISPGTSGSHEQYF.

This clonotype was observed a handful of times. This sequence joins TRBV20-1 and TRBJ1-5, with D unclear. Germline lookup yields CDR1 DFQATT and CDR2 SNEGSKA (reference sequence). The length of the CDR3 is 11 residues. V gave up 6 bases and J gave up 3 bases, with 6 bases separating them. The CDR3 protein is CSATHNQPQHF. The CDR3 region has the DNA TGCAGTGCCACTCACAATCAGCCCCAGCATTTT.

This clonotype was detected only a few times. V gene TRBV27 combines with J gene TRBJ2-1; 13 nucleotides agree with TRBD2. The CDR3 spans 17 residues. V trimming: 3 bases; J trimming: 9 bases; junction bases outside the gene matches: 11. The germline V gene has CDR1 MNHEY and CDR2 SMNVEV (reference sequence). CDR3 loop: CASSFVGLAGNKVEQFF. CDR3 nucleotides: TGTGCCAGCAGTTTCGTGGGACTAGCGGGAAATAAGGTTGAGCAGTTCTTC.

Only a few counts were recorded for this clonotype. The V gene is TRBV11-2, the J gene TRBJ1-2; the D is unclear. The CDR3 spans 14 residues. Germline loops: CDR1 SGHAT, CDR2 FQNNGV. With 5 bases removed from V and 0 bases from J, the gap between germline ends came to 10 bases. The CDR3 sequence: CASSPGRSNYGYTF. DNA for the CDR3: TGTGCCAGCAGCCCGGGGAGATCTAACTATGGCTACACCTTC.

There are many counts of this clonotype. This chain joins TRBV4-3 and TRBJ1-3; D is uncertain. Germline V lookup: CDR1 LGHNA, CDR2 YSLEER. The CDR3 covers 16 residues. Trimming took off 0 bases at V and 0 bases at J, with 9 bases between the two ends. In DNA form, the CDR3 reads TGCGCCAGCAGCCAAGAACGAGCTTACTCTGGAAACACCATATATTTT. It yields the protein CASSQERAYSGNTIYF.

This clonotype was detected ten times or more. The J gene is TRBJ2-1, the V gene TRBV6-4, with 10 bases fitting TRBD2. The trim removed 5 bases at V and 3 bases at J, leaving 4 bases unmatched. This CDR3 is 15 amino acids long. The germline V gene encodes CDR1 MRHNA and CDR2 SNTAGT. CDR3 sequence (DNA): TGTGCCAGCAGTCCACTAGCGGGGAGCTACAATGAGCAGTTCTTC. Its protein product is CASSPLAGSYNEQFF.

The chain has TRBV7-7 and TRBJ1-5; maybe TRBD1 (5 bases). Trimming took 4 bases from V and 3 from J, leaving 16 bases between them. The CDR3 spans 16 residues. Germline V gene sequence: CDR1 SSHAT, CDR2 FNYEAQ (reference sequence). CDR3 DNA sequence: TGTGCCAGCAGCTCCATCCTGAGACAGAACAATCAGCCCCAGCATTTT. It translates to CASSSILRQNNQPQHF.

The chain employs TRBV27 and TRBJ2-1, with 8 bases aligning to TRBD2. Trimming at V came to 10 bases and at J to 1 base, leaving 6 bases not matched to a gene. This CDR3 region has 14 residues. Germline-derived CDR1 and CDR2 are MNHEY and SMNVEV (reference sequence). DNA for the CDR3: TGTGCCACCCAAACTAGCGGTTCCTACAATGAGCAGTTCTTC. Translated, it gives CATQTSGSYNEQFF.